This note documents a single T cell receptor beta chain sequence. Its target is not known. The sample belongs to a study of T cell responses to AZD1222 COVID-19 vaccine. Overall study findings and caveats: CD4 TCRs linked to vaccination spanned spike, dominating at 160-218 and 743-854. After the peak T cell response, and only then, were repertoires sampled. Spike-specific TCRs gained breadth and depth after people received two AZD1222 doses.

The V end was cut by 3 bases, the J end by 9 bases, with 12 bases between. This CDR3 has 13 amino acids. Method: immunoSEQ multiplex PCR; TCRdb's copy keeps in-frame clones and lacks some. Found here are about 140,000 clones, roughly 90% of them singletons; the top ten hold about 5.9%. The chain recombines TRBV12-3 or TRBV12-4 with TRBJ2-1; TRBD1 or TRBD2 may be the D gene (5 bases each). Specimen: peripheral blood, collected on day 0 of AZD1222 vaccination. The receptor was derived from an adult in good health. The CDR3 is CASSLDTRTEQFF. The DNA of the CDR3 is TGTGCCAGCAGTTTGGACACTAGAACTGAGCAGTTCTTC.